This T cell receptor beta chain was found in a study of T cells in Graves' hyperthyroidism and ophthalmopathy. Researchers took RNA transcripts and amplified the TCR beta CDR3 regions from them. First-round RT-PCR targeting the TCR CDR3 was performed with the HTBI primer set. In TCRdb, the multiplex PCR reads were re-called with MiXCR into one record per CDR3 protein. The data show about 840,000 distinct CDR3 sequences, about two fifths seen once. The CDR3 is 15 residues long. V was trimmed by 5 bases and J by 0 bases, leaving 10 bases between them. The sample comprised blood. This clonotype was sampled from a man aged 18 to 30 with Graves' hyperthyroidism. The rearrangement links TRBV12-3 or TRBV12-4 to TRBJ1-4; D is unresolved. Written as DNA, the CDR3 is TGTGCCAGCAGTCCCCACAGATCAACTAATGAAAAACTGTTTTTT. This sequence encodes CASSPHRSTNEKLFF.